Reported below is one T cell receptor beta chain. Original processing methods: By means of reference gene primer amplification, nucleated cell counts were estimated. TCRdb's table, derived via immunoSEQ multiplex PCR, lists solely in-frame clones and lacks some. V and J calls plus clone size are reproduced from that table; the DNA served to infer D and trimming. This sample has more than 30,000 clones, with around 89% found just once. The data are from a study of blood T cell repertoires in COVID-19. Whole-study context: Spain, Italy and the United States supplied samples that represented acute and convalescent COVID-19. T cells, B-cell-depleted T cells, or PBMCs supplied cDNA or gDNA.

CDR3 length: 15 residues. Trimming pared 5 bases from V and 4 bases from J, leaving 15 bases between. The germline V gene encodes CDR1 SGHTA and CDR2 FQGNSA. The sequence came from a man aged 60 to 75 with active COVID-19. The sequenced material came from peripheral blood. The gene calls are TRBV7-2 and TRBJ2-1; TRBD1 might be the D (5 bases). CDR3 loop: CASSPPRDRYNEQFF. The CDR3 DNA is TGTGCCAGCAGCCCCCCCAGGGATCGATACAATGAGCAGTTCTTC.